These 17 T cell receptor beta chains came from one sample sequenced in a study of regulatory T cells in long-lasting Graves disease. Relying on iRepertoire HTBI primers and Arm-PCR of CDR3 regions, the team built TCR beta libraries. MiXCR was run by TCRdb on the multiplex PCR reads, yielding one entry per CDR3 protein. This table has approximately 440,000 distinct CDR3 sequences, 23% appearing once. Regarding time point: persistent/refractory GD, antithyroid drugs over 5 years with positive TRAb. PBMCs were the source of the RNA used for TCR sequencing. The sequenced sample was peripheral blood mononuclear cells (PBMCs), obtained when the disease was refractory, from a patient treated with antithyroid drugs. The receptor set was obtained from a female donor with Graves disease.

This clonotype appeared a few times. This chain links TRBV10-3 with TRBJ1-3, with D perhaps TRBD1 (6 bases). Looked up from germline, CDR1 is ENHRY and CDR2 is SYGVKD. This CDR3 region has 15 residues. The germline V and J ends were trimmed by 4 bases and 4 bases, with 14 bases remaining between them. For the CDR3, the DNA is TGTGCCATCAGTGGAAGGGGGTTCTCCGGAAACACCATATATTTT. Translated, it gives CAISGRGFSGNTIYF.

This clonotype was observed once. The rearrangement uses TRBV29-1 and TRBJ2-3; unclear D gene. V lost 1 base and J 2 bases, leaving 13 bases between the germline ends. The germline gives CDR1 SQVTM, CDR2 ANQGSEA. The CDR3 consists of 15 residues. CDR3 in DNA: TGCAGCGTTGAAGTGGGTGGCCATAACACAGATACGCAGTATTTT. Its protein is CSVEVGGHNTDTQYF.

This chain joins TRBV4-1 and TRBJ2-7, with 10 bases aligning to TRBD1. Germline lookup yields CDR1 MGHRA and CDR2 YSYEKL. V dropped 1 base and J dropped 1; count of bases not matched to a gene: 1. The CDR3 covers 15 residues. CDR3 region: CASSQAGQGSYEQYF. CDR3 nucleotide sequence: TGCGCCAGCAGCCAAGCGGGACAGGGGTCCTACGAGCAGTACTTC.

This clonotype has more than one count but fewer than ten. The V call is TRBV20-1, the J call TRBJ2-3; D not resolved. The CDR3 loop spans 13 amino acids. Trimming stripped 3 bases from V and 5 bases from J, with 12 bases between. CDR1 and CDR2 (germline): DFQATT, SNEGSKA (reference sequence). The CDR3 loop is CSARLGFRDTQYF. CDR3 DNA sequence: TGCAGTGCTAGGCTGGGTTTCCGAGATACGCAGTATTTT.

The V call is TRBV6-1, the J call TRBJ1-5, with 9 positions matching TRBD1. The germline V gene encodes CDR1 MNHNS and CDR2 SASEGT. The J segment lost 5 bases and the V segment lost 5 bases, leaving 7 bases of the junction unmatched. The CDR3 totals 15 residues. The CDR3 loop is CASSRTGGSDQPQHF. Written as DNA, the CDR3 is TGTGCCAGCAGTCGTACAGGGGGCAGCGATCAGCCCCAGCATTTT.

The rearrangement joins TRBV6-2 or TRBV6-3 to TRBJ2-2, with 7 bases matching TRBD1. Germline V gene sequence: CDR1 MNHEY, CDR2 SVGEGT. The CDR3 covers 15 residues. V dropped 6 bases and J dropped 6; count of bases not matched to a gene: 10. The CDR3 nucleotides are TGTGCCAGCAGCTACAGGGGCCCACCCCCCGGGGAGCTGTTTTTT. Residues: CASSYRGPPPGELFF.

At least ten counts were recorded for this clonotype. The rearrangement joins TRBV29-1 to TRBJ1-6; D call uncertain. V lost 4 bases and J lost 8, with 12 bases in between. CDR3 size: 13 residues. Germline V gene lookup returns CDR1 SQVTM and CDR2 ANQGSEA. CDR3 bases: TGCAGCGTTGGGAGTGCACGGGATTCACCCCTCCACTTT. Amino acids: CSVGSARDSPLHF.

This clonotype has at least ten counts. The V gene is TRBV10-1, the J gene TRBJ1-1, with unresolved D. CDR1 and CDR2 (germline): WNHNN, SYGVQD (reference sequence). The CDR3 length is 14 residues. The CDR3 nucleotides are TGCGAACTGGATAGGACTGCGCAGAACACTGAAGCTTTCTTT. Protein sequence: CELDRTAQNTEAFF.

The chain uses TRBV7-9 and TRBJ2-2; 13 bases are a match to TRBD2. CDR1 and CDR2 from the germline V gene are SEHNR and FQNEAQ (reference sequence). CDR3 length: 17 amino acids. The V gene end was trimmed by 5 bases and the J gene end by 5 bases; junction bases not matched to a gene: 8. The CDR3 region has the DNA TGTGCCAGCAGCCGCCGACTAGCGGGAGGAGGAACCGGGGAGCTGTTTTTT. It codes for CASSRRLAGGGTGELFF.

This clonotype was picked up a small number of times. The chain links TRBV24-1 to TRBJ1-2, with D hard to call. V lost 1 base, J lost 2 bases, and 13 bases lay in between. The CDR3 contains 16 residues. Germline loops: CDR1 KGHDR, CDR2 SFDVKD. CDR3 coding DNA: TGTGCCACCAGTGATTTACTCCTAGGGAGGAACTATGGCTACACCTTC. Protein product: CATSDLLLGRNYGYTF.

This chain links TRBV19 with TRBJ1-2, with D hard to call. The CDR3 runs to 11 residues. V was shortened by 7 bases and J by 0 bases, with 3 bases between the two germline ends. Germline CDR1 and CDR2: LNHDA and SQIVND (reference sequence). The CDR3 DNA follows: TGTGCCAGTAAAGCTAACTATGGCTACACCTTC. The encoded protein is CASKANYGYTF.

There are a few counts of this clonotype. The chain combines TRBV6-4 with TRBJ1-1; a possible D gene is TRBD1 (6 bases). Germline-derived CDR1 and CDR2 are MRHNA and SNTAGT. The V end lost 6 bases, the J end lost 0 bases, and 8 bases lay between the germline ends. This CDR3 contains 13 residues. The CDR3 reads CASRSGVNTEAFF. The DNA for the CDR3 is TGTGCCAGCAGGTCAGGGGTGAACACTGAAGCTTTCTTT.

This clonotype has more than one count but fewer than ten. The CDR3 DNA follows: TGTGCCAGCAGCTTAGAGGTAATGAACACTGAAGCTTTCTTT. Amino acid sequence: CASSLEVMNTEAFF. This rearrangement joins TRBV7-2 to TRBJ1-1; D unresolved. V was trimmed by 1 base and J by 0 bases, leaving 6 bases between them. Germline CDR1 reads SGHTA; CDR2 reads FQGNSA. The CDR3 runs to 14 residues.

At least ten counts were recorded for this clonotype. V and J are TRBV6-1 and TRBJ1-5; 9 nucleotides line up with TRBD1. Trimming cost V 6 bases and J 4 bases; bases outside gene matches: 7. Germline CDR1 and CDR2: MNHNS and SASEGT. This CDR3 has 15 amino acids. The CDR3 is CASSPPGQGNQPQHF. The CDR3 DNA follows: TGTGCCAGCAGCCCACCGGGACAGGGTAATCAGCCCCAGCATTTT.

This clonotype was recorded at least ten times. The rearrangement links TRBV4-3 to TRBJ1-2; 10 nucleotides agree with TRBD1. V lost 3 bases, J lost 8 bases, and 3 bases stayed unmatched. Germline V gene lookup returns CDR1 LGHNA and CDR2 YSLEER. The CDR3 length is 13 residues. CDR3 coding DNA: TGCGCCAGCAGCCACGGACAGGGGGAAGGCTACACCTTC. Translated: CASSHGQGEGYTF.

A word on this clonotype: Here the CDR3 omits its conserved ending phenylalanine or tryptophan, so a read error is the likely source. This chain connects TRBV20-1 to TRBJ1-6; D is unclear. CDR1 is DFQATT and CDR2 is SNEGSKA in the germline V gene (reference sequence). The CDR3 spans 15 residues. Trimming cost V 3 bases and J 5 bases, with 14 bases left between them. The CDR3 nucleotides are TGCAGTGCTAGGGAAACAGACACCCATAATTCACCCCTCCACCTT. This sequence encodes CSARETDTHNSPLHL.

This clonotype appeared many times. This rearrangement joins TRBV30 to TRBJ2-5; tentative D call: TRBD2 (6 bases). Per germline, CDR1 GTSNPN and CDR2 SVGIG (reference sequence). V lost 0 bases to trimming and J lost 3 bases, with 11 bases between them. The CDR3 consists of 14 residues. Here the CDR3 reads CAWSVHSGKETQYF. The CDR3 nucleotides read TGTGCCTGGAGTGTACATAGCGGAAAAGAGACCCAGTACTTC.